This T cell receptor (beta chain) was sequenced for a study of blood T cell repertoires in COVID-19. The wider study: Spain, Italy and the United States supplied samples that represented acute and convalescent COVID-19. T cells, B-cell-depleted T cells, or PBMCs supplied cDNA or gDNA.

CDR3 length equals 14 residues. Germline CDR1 reads WSHSY; CDR2 reads SAAADI. V was clipped by 3 bases and J by 2 bases, with 11 bases between them. Clones were read by immunoSEQ multiplex PCR, and TCRdb kept only the in-frame ones, dropping some. The sample records more than 250,000 clones, 65% to 90% being singletons. The TCR was taken from a man aged 50-59 years with active or convalescent COVID-19. This chain links TRBV10-2 with TRBJ2-7, with TRBD2 as a possible D gene (6 bases). Sequencing input: peripheral blood. CDR3 loop: CASSEAAGPYEQYF. The CDR3 region has the DNA TGCGCCAGCAGTGAAGCGGCGGGGCCCTACGAGCAGTACTTC.